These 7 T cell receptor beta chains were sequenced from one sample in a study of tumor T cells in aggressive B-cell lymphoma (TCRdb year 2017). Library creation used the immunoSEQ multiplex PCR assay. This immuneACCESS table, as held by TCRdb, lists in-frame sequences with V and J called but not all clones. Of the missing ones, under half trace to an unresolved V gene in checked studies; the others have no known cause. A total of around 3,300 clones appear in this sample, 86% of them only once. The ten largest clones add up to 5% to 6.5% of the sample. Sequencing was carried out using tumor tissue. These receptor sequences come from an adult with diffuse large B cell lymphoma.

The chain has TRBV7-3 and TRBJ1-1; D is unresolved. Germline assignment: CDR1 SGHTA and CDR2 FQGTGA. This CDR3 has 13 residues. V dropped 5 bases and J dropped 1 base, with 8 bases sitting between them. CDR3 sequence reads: CASSATGNTEAFF. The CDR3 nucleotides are TGTGCCAGCAGCGCCACGGGGAACACTGAAGCTTTCTTT.

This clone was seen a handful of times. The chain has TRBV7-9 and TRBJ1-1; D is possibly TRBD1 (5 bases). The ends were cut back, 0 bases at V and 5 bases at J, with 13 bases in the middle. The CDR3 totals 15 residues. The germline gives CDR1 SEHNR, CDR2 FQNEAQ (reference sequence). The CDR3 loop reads CASSLALGGVTEAFF. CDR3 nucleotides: TGTGCCAGCAGCTTAGCGCTGGGAGGGGTTACTGAAGCTTTCTTT.

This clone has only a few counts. As DNA, the CDR3 is TGTGCCAGCAGCGTAGGGCGGGATTCCGGGGAGCTGTTTTTT. Translating gives CASSVGRDSGELFF. The V and J genes are TRBV9 and TRBJ2-2, with a weak D call TRBD2 (6 bases). The germline gives CDR1 SGDLS, CDR2 YYNGEE. This CDR3 has 14 amino acids. V was cut by 0 bases and J by 6 bases, with 9 bases left in between.

CDR3 sequence reads: CASSLGREGGSSPLHF. The CDR3 DNA follows: TGTGCCAGCAGCTTAGGGAGGGAAGGCGGTAGTTCACCCCTCCACTTT. The chain carries TRBV7-9 and TRBJ1-6; no reliable D call. The CDR3 consists of 16 residues. Germline V gene data show CDR1 as SEHNR and CDR2 as FQNEAQ (reference sequence). Trimming removed 1 base from V and 9 bases from J, with 16 bases in between.

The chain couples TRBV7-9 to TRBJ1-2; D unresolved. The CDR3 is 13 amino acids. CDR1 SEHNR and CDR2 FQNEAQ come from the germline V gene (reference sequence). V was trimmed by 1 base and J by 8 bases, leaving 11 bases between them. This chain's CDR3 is CASSLVGSWGYTF. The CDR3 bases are TGTGCCAGCAGCTTAGTTGGCTCGTGGGGCTACACCTTC. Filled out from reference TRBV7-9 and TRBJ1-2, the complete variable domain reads DTGVSQNPRHKITKRGQNVTFRCDPISEHNRLYWYRQTLGQGPEFLTYFQNEAQLEKSRLLSDRFSAERPKGSFSTLEIQRTEQGDSAMYLCASSLVGSWGYTFGSGTRLTVV.

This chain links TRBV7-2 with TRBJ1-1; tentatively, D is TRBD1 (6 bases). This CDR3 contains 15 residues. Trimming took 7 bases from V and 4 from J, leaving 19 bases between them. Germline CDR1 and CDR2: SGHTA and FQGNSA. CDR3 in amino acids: CASMPWGGGGTEAFF. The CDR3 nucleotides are TGTGCCAGCATGCCCTGGGGAGGGGGGGGCACTGAAGCTTTCTTT.

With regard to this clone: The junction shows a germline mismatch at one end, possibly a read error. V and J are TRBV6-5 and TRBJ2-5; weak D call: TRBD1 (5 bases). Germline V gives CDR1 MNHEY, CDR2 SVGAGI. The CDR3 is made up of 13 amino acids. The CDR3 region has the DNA TGTGCCAGCAGGGGGCAGCACCAAGAGGCCCAGTACTTC. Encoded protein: CASRGQHQEAQYF.